A selection of T cell receptor beta chains follows, all from one sample in a study of metastatic and nonmetastatic thyroid tumors. TCRdb reanalyzed the PCR reads via MiXCR. Counted here are about 27,000 clones, 13% occurring once; the ten biggest clones make up around 5%. Source material: blood. These receptors all come from a female donor with papillary thyroid cancer or a benign thyroid nodule (not recorded which). Some clones in this sample may be carry-over from other donors' samples. The CDR3 runs from the conserved cysteine through the conserved F or W. Each record gives: V gene, D gene, clone size, J gene, CDR3 protein, CDR3 DNA. A D gene is named only where the DNA matches it firmly. The size entry is marked missing in some rows and otherwise reads once, few, many or a size class.

V gene: TRBV5-4
D gene: NA
clone size: many
J gene: TRBJ1-6
CDR3 protein: CASSLNGGRNSPLHF
CDR3 DNA: TGTGCCAGCAGCTTGAATGGGGGCCGGAATTCACCCCTCCACTTT

V gene: TRBV30
D gene: NA
clone size: many
J gene: TRBJ2-7
CDR3 protein: CAWTQAGTYEQYF
CDR3 DNA: TGTGCCTGGACCCAAGCAGGGACCTACGAGCAGTACTTC

V gene: TRBV28
D gene: TRBD1
clone size: many
J gene: TRBJ2-7
CDR3 protein: CASRPTPGQGSEQYF
CDR3 DNA: TGTGCCAGCAGACCTACGCCGGGACAGGGGAGCGAGCAGTACTTC

V gene: TRBV30
D gene: TRBD1
clone size: NA
J gene: TRBJ1-2
CDR3 protein: CAWTRDRVSYTF
CDR3 DNA: TGTGCCTGGACCCGGGACAGAGTTTCCTACACCTTC

V gene: TRBV12-3/TRBV12-4
D gene: NA
clone size: many
J gene: TRBJ2-1
CDR3 protein: CAGSPGLLGSPEQFF
CDR3 DNA: TGTGCCGGCAGTCCCGGACTCCTAGGGAGCCCTGAGCAGTTCTTC

V gene: TRBV20-1
D gene: NA
clone size: NA
J gene: TRBJ2-1
CDR3 protein: CSARGPTGAQVVQFF
CDR3 DNA: TGCAGTGCTAGAGGGCCCACCGGGGCCCAAGTCGTGCAGTTCTTC

V gene: TRBV7-8
D gene: NA
clone size: many
J gene: TRBJ2-3
CDR3 protein: CASSLRVAGPTDTQYF
CDR3 DNA: TGTGCCAGCAGCCTCCGGGTGGCGGGCCCCACAGATACGCAGTATTTT

V gene: TRBV6-1
D gene: TRBD1
clone size: many
J gene: TRBJ2-7
CDR3 protein: CASRGQTYEQYF
CDR3 DNA: TGTGCCAGCAGGGGACAGACCTACGAGCAGTACTTC

V gene: TRBV5-6
D gene: NA
clone size: few
J gene: TRBJ2-7
CDR3 protein: CASSGGQTSYYEQYF
CDR3 DNA: TGTGCCAGCAGCGGGGGACAAACGTCTTACTACGAGCAGTACTTC

V gene: TRBV6-1
D gene: NA
clone size: many
J gene: TRBJ1-1
CDR3 protein: CASSEQPYTEAFF
CDR3 DNA: TGTGCCAGCAGTGAGCAGCCGTACACTGAAGCTTTCTTT

V gene: TRBV29-1
D gene: NA
clone size: many
J gene: TRBJ1-6
CDR3 protein: CSVEVGNSPLHF
CDR3 DNA: TGCAGCGTTGAGGTAGGGAACTCACCCCTCCACTTT

V gene: TRBV6-1
D gene: TRBD1
clone size: many
J gene: TRBJ1-1
CDR3 protein: CASSKHRGNTEAFF
CDR3 DNA: TGTGCCAGCAGTAAACACAGGGGGAACACTGAAGCTTTCTTT

V gene: TRBV24-1
D gene: TRBD2
clone size: many
J gene: TRBJ2-3
CDR3 protein: CATSDGLAGAADTQYF
CDR3 DNA: TGTGCCACCAGTGATGGACTAGCGGGAGCAGCAGATACGCAGTATTTT

V gene: TRBV20-1
D gene: NA
clone size: medium-sized
J gene: TRBJ2-7
CDR3 protein: CSASEVTTGNYEQYF
CDR3 DNA: TGCAGTGCTAGTGAGGTGACCACGGGGAACTACGAGCAGTACTTC

V gene: TRBV2
D gene: NA
clone size: many
J gene: TRBJ2-5
CDR3 protein: CASSEARIAGETQYF
CDR3 DNA: TGTGCCAGCAGTGAAGCGCGAATAGCAGGAGAGACCCAGTACTTC

V gene: TRBV20-1
D gene: NA
clone size: many
J gene: TRBJ2-2
CDR3 protein: CSAGRGSNTGELFF
CDR3 DNA: TGCAGTGCTGGCCGGGGGTCGAACACCGGGGAGCTGTTTTTT

V gene: TRBV6-5
D gene: TRBD1
clone size: NA
J gene: TRBJ1-2
CDR3 protein: CASSYTRTGGGYGYTF
CDR3 DNA: TGTGCCAGCAGTTACACCAGGACAGGGGGCGGGTATGGCTACACCTTC

V gene: TRBV20-1
D gene: TRBD2
clone size: many
J gene: TRBJ2-1
CDR3 protein: CSAPQPGLASNEQFF
CDR3 DNA: TGCAGTGCTCCTCAGCCGGGACTAGCGTCTAATGAGCAGTTCTTC

V gene: TRBV6-1
D gene: NA
clone size: many
J gene: TRBJ2-2
CDR3 protein: CASKRDSPPGELFF
CDR3 DNA: TGTGCCAGCAAAAGGGACTCCCCCCCCGGGGAGCTGTTTTTT

V gene: TRBV15
D gene: NA
clone size: few
J gene: TRBJ2-7
CDR3 protein: CATSRDGGTSYEQYF
CDR3 DNA: TGTGCCACCAGCAGAGATGGCGGGACATCCTACGAGCAGTACTTC

V gene: TRBV3-1
D gene: TRBD1
clone size: NA
J gene: TRBJ2-7
CDR3 protein: CAIILDRGVGYEQYF
CDR3 DNA: TGTGCCATCATCTTGGACAGGGGAGTAGGCTACGAGCAGTACTTC

V gene: TRBV5-1
D gene: TRBD1
clone size: NA
J gene: TRBJ2-1
CDR3 protein: CASSPGTANEQFF
CDR3 DNA: TGCGCCAGCAGCCCGGGGACAGCTAATGAGCAGTTCTTC

V gene: TRBV20-1
D gene: NA
clone size: NA
J gene: TRBJ2-3
CDR3 protein: CSAAPGEGRDTQYF
CDR3 DNA: TGCAGTGCTGCCCCGGGCGAGGGTCGAGATACGCAGTATTTT

V gene: TRBV3-1
D gene: TRBD1
clone size: many
J gene: TRBJ1-4
CDR3 protein: CASSRTGTGDEKLFF
CDR3 DNA: TGTGCCAGCAGCCGGACCGGGACAGGGGATGAAAAACTGTTTTTT

V gene: TRBV6-1
D gene: NA
clone size: many
J gene: TRBJ1-5
CDR3 protein: CASISTGLGNQPQHF
CDR3 DNA: TGTGCCAGCATCTCGACAGGTCTCGGCAATCAGCCCCAGCATTTT

V gene: TRBV30
D gene: NA
clone size: many
J gene: TRBJ2-6
CDR3 protein: CAARGAGSGANVLTF
CDR3 DNA: TGTGCGGCTAGGGGGGCCGGCTCTGGGGCCAACGTCCTGACTTTC

V gene: TRBV10-3
D gene: TRBD1
clone size: many
J gene: TRBJ2-3
CDR3 protein: CAISDGPQGVNTDTQYF
CDR3 DNA: TGTGCCATCAGTGATGGACCCCAGGGGGTTAACACAGATACGCAGTATTTT

V gene: TRBV9
D gene: NA
clone size: many
J gene: TRBJ1-1
CDR3 protein: CASSVGLGGGWDTEAFF
CDR3 DNA: TGTGCCAGCAGCGTAGGTTTGGGAGGGGGTTGGGACACTGAAGCTTTCTTT

V gene: TRBV19
D gene: TRBD1
clone size: many
J gene: TRBJ2-7
CDR3 protein: CASSIATGYEQYF
CDR3 DNA: TGTGCCAGTAGTATTGCGACAGGGTACGAGCAGTACTTC

V gene: TRBV6-1
D gene: NA
clone size: few
J gene: TRBJ1-3
CDR3 protein: CASRPPVSGNTIYF
CDR3 DNA: TGTGCCAGCAGGCCGCCAGTGTCCGGAAACACCATATATTTT

V gene: TRBV3-1
D gene: TRBD2
clone size: many
J gene: TRBJ2-1
CDR3 protein: CASSRLAGAYNEQFF
CDR3 DNA: TGTGCCAGCAGTCGACTAGCGGGAGCCTACAATGAGCAGTTCTTC